This T cell receptor beta chain originates from a study of CD8+ T cells in alopecia areata. Study findings and constraints: Lesional scalp displayed greater clonality than normal scalp, most notably in alopecia totalis/universalis. On tofacitinib, scalp clonality and expanded CD8+ clones among top 100 fell significantly.

As to treatment: oral pan-JAK inhibitor, 5-10 mg twice daily. Sequencing used cDNA as its template, made by extracting RNA and reverse transcribing it. TCRdb's table, derived via immunoSEQ multiplex PCR, lists solely in-frame clones and lacks some. The top ten hold 12% to 15% of the sample, which has 150,000 to 200,000 clones, 55% to 75% seen once. Germline lookup yields CDR1 GTSNPN and CDR2 SVGIG (reference sequence). V was shortened by 4 bases and J by 0 bases, with 4 bases between the two germline ends. This CDR3 is 13 amino acids long. In the case of this clone: The antigen remains undetermined.

The sequenced sample was CD4+ T cells sorted from blood, obtained at week 24, from a patient treated with tofacitinib. The rearrangement uses TRBV30 and TRBJ2-6, with D hard to call. The receptor was isolated from a human donor with alopecia areata. The CDR3 loop reads CAWMASGANVLTF. The CDR3 DNA reads TGTGCCTGGATGGCCTCTGGGGCCAACGTCCTGACTTTC. The full variable domain, with the rest looked up from reference TRBV30 and TRBJ2-6, is SQTIHQWPATLVQPVGSPLSLECTVEGTSNPNLYWYRQAAGRGLQLLFYSVGIGQISSEVPQNLSASRPQDRQFILSSKKLLLSDSGFYLCAWMASGANVLTFGAGSRLTVL.